The 5 T cell receptor beta chains reported below all come from one sample, sequenced in a study of blood T cells in healthy people across ages. A second PCR, run for roughly 7 to 12 cycles, used a sample-barcoded 5' primer plus a J-beta primer mix. MiXCR was run by TCRdb on the 5' RACE reads, yielding one entry per CDR3 protein. The sample contains roughly 800,000 distinct CDR3 sequences, roughly 60% of which appear only once. Sequenced: blood. These receptors all come from a young man in good health.

The rearrangement links TRBV12-3 or TRBV12-4 to TRBJ2-3, with 7 bases identical to TRBD1. J was trimmed by 13 bases and V by 3 bases; bases with no gene match: 13. CDR3 length: 14 residues. The CDR3 region is CASSFRGGGDVEYF. The CDR3 coding sequence is TGTGCCAGCAGTTTCAGAGGGGGCGGAGATGTGGAGTATTTT.

The CDR3 sequence: CASSQYGTALGNSPLHF. DNA of the CDR3: TGTGCCAGCAGCCAATACGGAACGGCCCTAGGTAATTCACCCCTCCACTTT. The J gene is TRBJ1-6, the V gene TRBV5-4, with no clear D. Germline values: CDR1 SGHNT, CDR2 YYREEE (reference sequence). The CDR3 totals 17 residues. Trimming took off 4 bases at V and 6 bases at J, with 20 bases between the two ends. Looking up the rest from reference TRBV5-4 and TRBJ1-6 gives the full variable domain: ETGVTQSPTHLIKTRGQQVTLRCSSQSGHNTVSWYQQALGQGPQFIFQYYREEENGRGNFPPRFSGLQFPNYSSELNVNALELDDSALYLCASSQYGTALGNSPLHFGNGTRLTVT.

The chain links TRBV29-1 to TRBJ2-6; 7 nucleotides align to TRBD1. This CDR3 is built from 14 residues. From germline, CDR1 is SQVTM and CDR2 ANQGSEA. The V gene end was trimmed by 5 bases and the J gene end by 1 base; junction bases not matched to a gene: 2. CDR3 DNA sequence: TGCAGCGTTAAACAGGGGTCTGGGGCCAACGTCCTGACTTTC. It specifies CSVKQGSGANVLTF.

This clonotype appeared once. The chain carries TRBV15 and TRBJ2-4, with 7 bases lining up with TRBD2. This CDR3 region has 15 residues. Germline values: CDR1 LNHNV, CDR2 YYDKDF (reference sequence). V trimming: 5 bases; J trimming: 0 bases; junction bases outside the gene matches: 4. In nucleotides, the CDR3 is TGTGCCACCAGCCCGGGGGGACTAGCCAAAAACATTCAGTACTTC. Residues: CATSPGGLAKNIQYF.

Only a few counts were recorded for this clonotype. V and J are TRBV7-9 and TRBJ2-6, with 7 nucleotides matching TRBD2. The V gene end was trimmed by 1 base and the J gene end by 1 base; junction bases not matched to a gene: 10. The CDR3 loop spans 19 amino acids. Germline values: CDR1 SEHNR, CDR2 FQNEAQ (reference sequence). The CDR3: CASSLGRLAVSSGANVLTF. CDR3 DNA: TGTGCCAGCAGCTTAGGCCGGCTAGCGGTGTCGTCTGGGGCCAACGTCCTGACTTTC. Full variable domain (remainder filled in from reference TRBV7-9 and TRBJ2-6): DTGVSQNPRHKITKRGQNVTFRCDPISEHNRLYWYRQTLGQGPEFLTYFQNEAQLEKSRLLSDRFSAERPKGSFSTLEIQRTEQGDSAMYLCASSLGRLAVSSGANVLTFGAGSRLTVL.